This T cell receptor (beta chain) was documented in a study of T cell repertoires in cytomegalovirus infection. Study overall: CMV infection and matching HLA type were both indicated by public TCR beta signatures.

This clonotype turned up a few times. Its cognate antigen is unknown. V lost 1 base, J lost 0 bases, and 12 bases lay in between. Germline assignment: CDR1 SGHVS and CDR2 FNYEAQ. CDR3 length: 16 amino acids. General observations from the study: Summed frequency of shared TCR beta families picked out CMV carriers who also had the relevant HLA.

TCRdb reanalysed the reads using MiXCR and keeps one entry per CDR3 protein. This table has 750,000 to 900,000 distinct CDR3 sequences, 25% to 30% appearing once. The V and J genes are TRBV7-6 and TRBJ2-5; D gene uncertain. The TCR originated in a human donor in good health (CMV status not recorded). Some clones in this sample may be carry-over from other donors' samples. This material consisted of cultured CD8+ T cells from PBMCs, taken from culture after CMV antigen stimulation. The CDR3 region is CASSLVSSGYQETQYF. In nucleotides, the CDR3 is TGTGCCAGCAGCTTAGTATCCAGTGGGTACCAAGAGACCCAGTACTTC.